The table lists the clone carrying this T cell receptor beta chain with many counts. Its antigen is unknown. Assembly of TCR beta libraries relied on iRepertoire HTBI primers together with Arm-PCR of CDR3 regions. TCRdb recomputed calls from the multiplex PCR reads with MiXCR, one row per CDR3 protein. This table holds fewer than 650,000 distinct CDR3 sequences, more than 15% found once. The data belong to a study of regulatory T cells in long-lasting Graves disease. Time point meaning: newly diagnosed GD, antithyroid drugs for less than 3 months. RNA isolated from PBMCs was used to make the TCR library. Findings and caveats of the study: It was peripheral blood alone, not thyroid tissue, that was studied.

Germline values: CDR1 MDHEN, CDR2 SYDVKM. CDR3 length equals 13 residues. The V and J ends lost 10 bases and 1 base respectively, with 12 bases between them. These data also featured in a second study, about T cells in Graves' hyperthyroidism and ophthalmopathy. That investigation notes: Most thyroid-expanded clonotypes above 0.001 were also found in blood.

The specimen comprised peripheral blood mononuclear cells (PBMCs), sampled at new diagnosis, from a patient treated with antithyroid drugs. The rearrangement links TRBV28 to TRBJ2-3; D is uncertain. This sequence originates from a man younger than 30 with Graves disease. CDR3 DNA sequence: TGTGCCACCTTTGTTATAGGCACAGATACGCAGTATTTT. Its translation: CATFVIGTDTQYF.